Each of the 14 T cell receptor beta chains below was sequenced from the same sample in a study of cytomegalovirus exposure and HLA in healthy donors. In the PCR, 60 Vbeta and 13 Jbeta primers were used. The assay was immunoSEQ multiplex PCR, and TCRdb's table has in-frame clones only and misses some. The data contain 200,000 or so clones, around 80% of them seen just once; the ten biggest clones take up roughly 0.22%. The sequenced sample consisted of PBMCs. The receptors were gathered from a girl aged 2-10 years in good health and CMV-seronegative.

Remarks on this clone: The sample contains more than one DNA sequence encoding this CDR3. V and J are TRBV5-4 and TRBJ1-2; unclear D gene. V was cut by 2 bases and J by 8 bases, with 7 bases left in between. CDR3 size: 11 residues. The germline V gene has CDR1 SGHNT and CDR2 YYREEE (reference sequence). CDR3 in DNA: TGTGCCAGCAGCTTTGAGGGAGGCTACACCTTC. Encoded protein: CASSFEGGYTF.

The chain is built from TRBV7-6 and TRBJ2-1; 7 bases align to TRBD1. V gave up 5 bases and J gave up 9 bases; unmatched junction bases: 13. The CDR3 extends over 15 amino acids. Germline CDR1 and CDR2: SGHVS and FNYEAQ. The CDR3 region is CASSPWAPDRAEQFF. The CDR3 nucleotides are TGTGCCAGCAGCCCCTGGGCCCCCGACAGGGCTGAGCAGTTCTTC.

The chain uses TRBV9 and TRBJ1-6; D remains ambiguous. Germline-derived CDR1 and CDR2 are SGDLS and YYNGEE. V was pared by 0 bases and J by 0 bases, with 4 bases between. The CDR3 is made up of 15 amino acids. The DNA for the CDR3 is TGTGCCAGCAGCGTAGCCAGCTCCTATAATTCACCCCTCCACTTT. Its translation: CASSVASSYNSPLHF.

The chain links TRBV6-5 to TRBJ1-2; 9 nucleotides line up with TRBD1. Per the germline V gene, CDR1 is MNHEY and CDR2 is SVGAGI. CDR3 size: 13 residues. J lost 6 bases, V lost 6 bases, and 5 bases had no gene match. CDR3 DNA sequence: TGTGCCAGCAGGGACAGGGGAGCGAATGGCTACACCTTC. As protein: CASRDRGANGYTF.

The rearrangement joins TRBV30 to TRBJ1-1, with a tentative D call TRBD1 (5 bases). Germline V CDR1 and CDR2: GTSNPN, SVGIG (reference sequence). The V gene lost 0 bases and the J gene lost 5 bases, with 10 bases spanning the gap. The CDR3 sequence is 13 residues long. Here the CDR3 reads CAWSVGARTEAFF. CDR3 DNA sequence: TGTGCCTGGAGTGTAGGGGCGCGGACTGAAGCTTTCTTT.

CDR3 bases: TGTGCCAGCAGCGTAGACCTTGCCAGCTCCTACAATGAGCAGTTCTTC. Amino acid sequence: CASSVDLASSYNEQFF. V gene TRBV9 combines with J gene TRBJ2-1; D ambiguous. Per the germline V gene, CDR1 is SGDLS and CDR2 is YYNGEE. With 0 bases removed from V and 0 bases from J, the gap between germline ends came to 10 bases. CDR3 length: 16 amino acids.

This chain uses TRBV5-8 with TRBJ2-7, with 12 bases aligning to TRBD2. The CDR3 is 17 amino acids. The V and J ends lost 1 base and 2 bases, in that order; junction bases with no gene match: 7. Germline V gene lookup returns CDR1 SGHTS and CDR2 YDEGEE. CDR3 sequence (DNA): TGTGCCAGCAGCTTGTTCCCTGCTAGCGGGAGGGCCTACGAGCAGTACTTC. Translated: CASSLFPASGRAYEQYF. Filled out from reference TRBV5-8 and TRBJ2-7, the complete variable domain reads EAGVTQSPTHLIKTRGQQATLRCSPISGHTSVYWYQQALGLGLQFLLWYDEGEERNRGNFPPRFSGRQFPNYSSELNVNALELEDSALYLCASSLFPASGRAYEQYFGPGTRLTVT.

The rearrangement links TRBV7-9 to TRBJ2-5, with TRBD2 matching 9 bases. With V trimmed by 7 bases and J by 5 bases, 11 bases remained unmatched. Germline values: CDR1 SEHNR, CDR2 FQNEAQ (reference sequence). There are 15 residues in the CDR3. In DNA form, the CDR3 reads TGTGCCAGCACCATGGGACTAGCCGGGTCGGAGACCCAGTACTTC. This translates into CASTMGLAGSETQYF.

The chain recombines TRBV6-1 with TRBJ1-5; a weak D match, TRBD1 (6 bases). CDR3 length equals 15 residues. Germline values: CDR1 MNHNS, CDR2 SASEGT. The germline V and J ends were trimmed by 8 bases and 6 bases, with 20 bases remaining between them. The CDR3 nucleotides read TGTGCCAGCGACCCCACTCGGGGGGCAGGTCAGCCCCAGCATTTT. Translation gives CASDPTRGAGQPQHF.

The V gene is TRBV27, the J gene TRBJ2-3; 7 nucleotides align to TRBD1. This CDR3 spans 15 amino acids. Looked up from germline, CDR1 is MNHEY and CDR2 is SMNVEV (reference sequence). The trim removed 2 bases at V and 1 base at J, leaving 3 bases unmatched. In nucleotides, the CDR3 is TGTGCCAGCAGTTTAATTGACAGGGGCACAGATACGCAGTATTTT. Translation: CASSLIDRGTDTQYF.

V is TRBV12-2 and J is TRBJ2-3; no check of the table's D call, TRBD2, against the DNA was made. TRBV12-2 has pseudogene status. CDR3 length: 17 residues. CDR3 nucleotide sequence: TGTGCAAGTCGCCCCGACGAGCGGGAGGGCAACACAGATACGCAGTATTTT. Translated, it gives CASRPDEREGNTDTQYF.

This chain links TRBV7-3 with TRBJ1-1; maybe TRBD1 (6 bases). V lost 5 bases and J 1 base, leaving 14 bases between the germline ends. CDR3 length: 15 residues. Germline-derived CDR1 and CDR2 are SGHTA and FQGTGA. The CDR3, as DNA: TGTGCCAGCAGCCCCACCGGGACACGGAACACTGAAGCTTTCTTT. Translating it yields CASSPTGTRNTEAFF.

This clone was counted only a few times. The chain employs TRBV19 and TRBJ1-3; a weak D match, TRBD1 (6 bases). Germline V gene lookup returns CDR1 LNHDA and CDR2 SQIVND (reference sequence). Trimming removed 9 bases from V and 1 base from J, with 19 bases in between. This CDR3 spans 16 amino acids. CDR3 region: CASGPNRDESGNTIYF. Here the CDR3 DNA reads TGTGCCAGCGGCCCGAACAGGGACGAGTCTGGAAACACCATATATTTT.

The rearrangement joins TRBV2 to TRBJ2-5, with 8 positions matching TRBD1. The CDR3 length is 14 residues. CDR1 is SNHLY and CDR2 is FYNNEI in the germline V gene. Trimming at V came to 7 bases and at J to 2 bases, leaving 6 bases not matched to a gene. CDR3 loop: CASIGTGPQETQYF. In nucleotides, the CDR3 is TGTGCCAGCATTGGGACAGGCCCTCAAGAGACCCAGTACTTC.